Listed below are T cell receptor beta chains from one sample, sequenced in a study of CD8 T cell repertoires and HIV-1 epitope variants. For these TCRs, the target antigens are not known. Assay used: immunoSEQ multiplex PCR; TCRdb lists only in-frame clones, some missing. The sample has roughly 4,900 clones; around 69% are singletons. The source material was cultured CD8+ T cells derived from PBMCs. The receptors originated from a male donor with HIV. Each CDR3 is given with its conserved first and last residue. D genes are given only for firm matches. Size values are once, few and many counts, or a class for expanded clones, and some rows have none.

j_call v_call clone_size d_call cdr3_aa cdr3_nt
TRBJ1-2 TRBV16 few TRBD1 CASSLGTASGYTF TGTGCCAGCAGCCTCGGGACAGCCTCGGGCTACACCTTC
TRBJ2-1 TRBV28 NA TRBD2 CASSLSRGAMEQFF TGTGCCAGCAGTTTATCGCGGGGGGCTATGGAGCAGTTCTTC
TRBJ1-6 TRBV2 NA NA CASSEGIIGGISPLHF TGTGCCAGCAGTGAGGGTATTATCGGAGGGATTTCACCCCTCCACTTT
TRBJ2-3 TRBV6-1 NA TRBD1 CASSGGAGGALTDTQYF TGTGCCAGCAGTGGAGGGGCAGGGGGAGCACTCACAGATACGCAGTATTTT
TRBJ1-1 TRBV5-1 NA NA CASSYSQGTEAFF TGCGCCAGCAGCTATTCACAGGGCACTGAAGCTTTCTTT
TRBJ2-2 TRBV2 NA NA CASSDRLNTGELFF TGTGCCAGCAGTGACAGATTGAACACCGGGGAGCTGTTTTTT
TRBJ2-5 TRBV28 NA NA CASSLESARGTQYF TGTGCCAGCAGTTTAGAGTCTGCGAGGGGGACCCAGTACTTC
TRBJ2-7 TRBV29-1 NA NA CSVDLGLAEQYF TGCAGCGTAGATTTAGGCCTCGCCGAGCAGTACTTC
TRBJ1-5 TRBV19 NA NA CASSPEFNQPQHF TGTGCCAGTAGTCCCGAATTCAATCAGCCCCAGCATTTT
TRBJ2-2 TRBV7-8 NA TRBD1 CASSISRTGVNTGELFF TGTGCCAGCTCTATTTCCAGGACAGGGGTTAACACCGGGGAGCTGTTTTTT
TRBJ2-1 TRBV7-8 NA NA CASSLDPGMDEQFF TGTGCCAGCAGCTTAGATCCGGGAATGGATGAGCAGTTCTTC
TRBJ2-2 TRBV4-3 NA NA CASSQGTDTGELFF TGCGCCAGCAGCCAGGGTACGGACACCGGGGAGCTGTTTTTT
TRBJ2-1 TRBV7-2 once NA CASSFGPQKFF TGTGCCAGCAGCTTCGGCCCCCAGAAGTTCTTC
TRBJ1-1 TRBV5-4 once TRBD1 CASSLERGLNTEAFF TGTGCCAGCAGCTTGGAGAGGGGGCTGAACACTGAAGCTTTCTTT
TRBJ1-2 TRBV6-4 NA NA CASSSRLTTF TGTGCCAGCAGTTCGCGGTTGACAACCTTC
TRBJ2-1 TRBV7-2 once NA CASSLVLGSYNEQFF TGTGCCAGCAGCTTAGTCCTAGGCTCCTACAATGAGCAGTTCTTC
TRBJ2-2 TRBV7-2 NA NA CASSSAGTAGELFF TGTGCCAGCAGCTCTGCCGGGACTGCCGGGGAGCTGTTTTTT
TRBJ1-6 TRBV28 NA NA CASSLSPDSDSPLHF TGTGCCAGCAGTTTATCCCCTGACAGCGATTCACCCCTCCACTTT
TRBJ2-7 TRBV27 NA TRBD2 CATRHIRREWVLAGPISYEQYF TGTGCCACCAGACATATTAGAAGGGAGTGGGTACTAGCGGGACCTATCTCCTACGAGCAGTACTTC
TRBJ2-3 TRBV13 NA TRBD2 CASSSGNLLTSGGATDTQYF TGTGCCAGCAGCTCCGGTAACCTGTTGACTAGCGGGGGAGCCACAGATACGCAGTATTTT
TRBJ1-2 TRBV29-1 few TRBD1 CSVGTGASKGYTF TGCAGCGTTGGGACAGGGGCCTCTAAAGGCTACACCTTC
TRBJ2-7 TRBV2 once NA CASSGSGTFYEQYF TGTGCCAGCAGTGGTTCGGGAACCTTCTACGAGCAGTACTTC
TRBJ1-3 TRBV19 few TRBD1 CASIGAGGAVYGNTIYF TGTGCCAGTATTGGGGCAGGGGGAGCCGTTTATGGAAACACCATATATTTT
TRBJ2-7 TRBV19 NA TRBD2 CASSLVGGYEQYF TGTGCCAGTAGCCTCGTGGGGGGGTACGAGCAGTACTTC
TRBJ2-5 TRBV5-1 NA TRBD1 CASRAVTTGTGETQYF TGCGCCAGCAGGGCCGTAACGACAGGGACGGGAGAGACCCAGTACTTC
TRBJ1-2 TRBV25-1 NA TRBD1 CASFSSGTDYGYTF TGTGCCAGTTTTTCATCCGGGACAGACTATGGCTACACCTTC
TRBJ2-7 TRBV27 NA TRBD2 CASSPSGLAGSYEQYF TGTGCCAGCAGTCCGTCGGGACTAGCGGGCTCCTACGAGCAGTACTTC
TRBJ2-1 TRBV19 NA TRBD1 CASSIGGQGRYNEQFF TGTGCCAGTAGTATAGGCGGACAGGGCAGATACAATGAGCAGTTCTTC